This T cell receptor (beta chain) was identified during a study of regulatory T cells in long-lasting Graves disease. This CDR3 is built from 15 residues. CDR1 SGHTA and CDR2 FQGNSA come from the germline V gene. V was pared by 2 bases and J by 7 bases, with 6 bases of the junction left unmatched. Specified time point: newly diagnosed GD, antithyroid drugs for less than 3 months. PBMC RNA served as the TCR library source. Building of the TCR beta libraries involved iRepertoire HTBI primers and Arm-PCR of CDR3 regions. Each CDR3 protein is one row after TCRdb ran MiXCR on the multiplex PCR reads. The sample has roughly 520,000 distinct CDR3 sequences, about 12% seen once. This sample was shared with a second study, whose subject was T cells in Graves' hyperthyroidism and ophthalmopathy.

The input for sequencing was peripheral blood mononuclear cells (PBMCs), taken at new diagnosis, from a patient treated with antithyroid drugs. This sequence originates from a woman in her 30s with Graves disease. J is TRBJ2-1 and V is TRBV7-2; the match to TRBD2 covers 9 bases. The CDR3 nucleotides read TGTGCCAGCAGCTTACGTGGGACTAGCCCTAATGAGCAGTTCTTC. It translates to CASSLRGTSPNEQFF.